This T cell receptor (beta chain) was profiled in a study of blood T cells in healthy people across ages. Study as a whole: About one barcoded beta molecule per two T cells was the capture yield of template switching.

This clonotype has only a few counts. The CDR3 contains 14 residues. Germline assignment: CDR1 SGHVS and CDR2 FNYEAQ. After removal of 4 bases from V and 8 bases from J, the junction contained 3 bases not matched to a gene. The second PCR ran roughly 7 to 12 cycles with a sample-barcoded 5' primer and J-beta primers. TCRdb ran MiXCR on the 5' RACE reads and lists one entry per CDR3 protein. The table records about 730,000 distinct CDR3 sequences, around 46% of them present only once. Investigators took ten milliliters of peripheral blood from every donor. Sequencing input: blood. The chain employs TRBV7-6 and TRBJ2-1, with TRBD2 identical over 12 bases. The origin of this receptor is a woman aged 55 to 70 in good health. As DNA, the CDR3 is TGTGCCAGCAGCTCTGGACTAGCGGGGTATGAGCAGTTCTTC. It encodes CASSSGLAGYEQFF.